The 4 T cell receptor beta chains given below trace back to one sample, sequenced in a study of Siglec-9 on CD8 T cells in melanoma. Assay used: immunoSEQ multiplex PCR; TCRdb lists only in-frame clones, some missing. The sample carries around 35,000 clones, 80% to 85% recorded once. Sequenced: Siglec-9- CD8+ T cells sorted from blood. The receptor set was obtained from a human donor in good health.

The chain couples TRBV9 to TRBJ1-2; D might be TRBD1 (5 bases). Trimming took off 2 bases at V and 7 bases at J, with 15 bases between the two ends. The V gene's germline CDR1 is SGDLS and CDR2 YYNGEE. This CDR3 comprises 14 residues. CDR3 nucleotide sequence: TGTGCCAGCAGCGTTGGGGTCCGGGACCCTGGCTACACCTTC. Its translation is CASSVGVRDPGYTF.

The chain combines TRBV7-3 with TRBJ2-1; D might be TRBD2 (5 bases). There are 12 residues in the CDR3. Germline CDR1 reads SGHTA; CDR2 reads FQGTGA. Trimming pared 4 bases from V and 7 bases from J, leaving 8 bases between. CDR3 region: CASSSSLNEQFF. The CDR3 DNA follows: TGTGCCAGCAGCTCTAGCTTGAATGAGCAGTTCTTC.

The chain links TRBV9 to TRBJ2-7, with TRBD2 identical over 13 bases. J was trimmed by 3 bases and V by 2 bases; bases with no gene match: 5. CDR3 length equals 16 residues. Germline CDR1 reads SGDLS; CDR2 reads YYNGEE. The CDR3, as DNA: TGTGCCAGCAGCGTTACTAGCGGGAGGGCCGTCTACGAGCAGTACTTC. It yields the protein CASSVTSGRAVYEQYF.

The J gene is TRBJ1-2, the V gene TRBV28; D remains ambiguous. This CDR3 has 14 residues. V dropped 2 bases and J dropped 4 bases, with 11 bases sitting between them. The germline V gene encodes CDR1 MDHEN and CDR2 SYDVKM. The chain's CDR3 is CASSLETLSYGYTF. CDR3 nucleotides: TGTGCCAGCAGTTTAGAGACACTAAGCTATGGCTACACCTTC.